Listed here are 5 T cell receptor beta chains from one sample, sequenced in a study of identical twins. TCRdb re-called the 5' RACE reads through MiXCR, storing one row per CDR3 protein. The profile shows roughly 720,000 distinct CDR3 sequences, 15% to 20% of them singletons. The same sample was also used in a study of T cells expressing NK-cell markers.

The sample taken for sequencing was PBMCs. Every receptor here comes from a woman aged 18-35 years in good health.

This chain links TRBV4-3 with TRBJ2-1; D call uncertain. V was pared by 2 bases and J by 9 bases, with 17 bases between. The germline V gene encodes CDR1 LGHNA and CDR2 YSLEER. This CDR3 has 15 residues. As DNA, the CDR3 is TGCGCCAGCAGCCAAAACTTTATAGTTCGCGGTGAGCAGTTCTTC. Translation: CASSQNFIVRGEQFF.

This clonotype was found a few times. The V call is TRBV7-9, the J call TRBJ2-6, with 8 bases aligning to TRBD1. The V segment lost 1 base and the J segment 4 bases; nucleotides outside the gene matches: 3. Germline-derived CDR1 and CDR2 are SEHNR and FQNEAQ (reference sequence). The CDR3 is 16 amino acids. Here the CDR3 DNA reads TGTGCCAGCAGCTTAGGGACAGGGTACGGGGCCAACGTCCTGACTTTC. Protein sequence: CASSLGTGYGANVLTF.

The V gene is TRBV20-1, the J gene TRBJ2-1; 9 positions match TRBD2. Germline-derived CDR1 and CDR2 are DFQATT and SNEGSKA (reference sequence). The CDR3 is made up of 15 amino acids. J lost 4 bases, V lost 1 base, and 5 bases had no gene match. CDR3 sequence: CSARVGLATYNEQFF. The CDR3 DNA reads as TGCAGTGCTAGAGTGGGACTAGCTACATACAATGAGCAGTTCTTC.

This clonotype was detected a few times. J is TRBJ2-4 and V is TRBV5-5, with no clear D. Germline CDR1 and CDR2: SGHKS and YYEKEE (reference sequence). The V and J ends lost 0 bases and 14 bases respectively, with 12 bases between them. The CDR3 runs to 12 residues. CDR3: CASSLALSFEYF. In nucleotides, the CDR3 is TGTGCCAGCAGCTTGGCCTTGTCCTTTGAGTACTTC.

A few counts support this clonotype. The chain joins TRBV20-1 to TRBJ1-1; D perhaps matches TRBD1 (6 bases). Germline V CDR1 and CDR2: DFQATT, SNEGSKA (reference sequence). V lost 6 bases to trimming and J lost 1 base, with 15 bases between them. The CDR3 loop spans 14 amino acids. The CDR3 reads CSAPHREKNTEAFF. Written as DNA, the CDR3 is TGCAGTGCGCCACACAGGGAAAAGAACACTGAAGCTTTCTTT.